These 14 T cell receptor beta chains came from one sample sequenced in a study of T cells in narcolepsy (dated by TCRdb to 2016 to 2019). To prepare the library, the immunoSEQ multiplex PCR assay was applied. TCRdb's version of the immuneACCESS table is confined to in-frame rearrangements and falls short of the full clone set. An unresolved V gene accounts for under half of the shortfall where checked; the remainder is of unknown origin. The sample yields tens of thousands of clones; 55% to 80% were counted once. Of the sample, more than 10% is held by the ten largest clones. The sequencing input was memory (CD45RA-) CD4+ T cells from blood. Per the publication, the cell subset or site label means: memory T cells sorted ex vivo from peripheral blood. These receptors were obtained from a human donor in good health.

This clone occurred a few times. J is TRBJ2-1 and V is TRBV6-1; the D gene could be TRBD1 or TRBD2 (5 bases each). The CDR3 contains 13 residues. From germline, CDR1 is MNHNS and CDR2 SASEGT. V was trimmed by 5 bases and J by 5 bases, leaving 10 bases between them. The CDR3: CASSRDVHNEQFF. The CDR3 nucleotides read TGTGCCAGCAGTAGGGACGTCCACAATGAGCAGTTCTTC.

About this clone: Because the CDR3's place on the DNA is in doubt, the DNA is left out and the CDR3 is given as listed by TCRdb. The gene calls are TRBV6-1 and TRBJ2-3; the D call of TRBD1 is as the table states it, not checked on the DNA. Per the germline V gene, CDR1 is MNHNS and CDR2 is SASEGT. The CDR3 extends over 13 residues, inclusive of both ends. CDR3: CASKVGEGTSKYF.

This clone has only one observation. The CDR3 DNA is TGTGCCACCAGCAGAGATGTCACTGAAGCTTTCTTT. Its translation: CATSRDVTEAFF. V usage is TRBV15 and J usage is TRBJ1-1; unclear D gene. The CDR3 covers 12 residues. Germline lookup yields CDR1 LNHNV and CDR2 YYDKDF (reference sequence). V lost 0 bases to trimming and J lost 4 bases, with 3 bases between them.

CDR3: CASSLGTTVNEQFF. The DNA of the CDR3 is TGCGCCAGCAGCTTAGGGACTACCGTCAATGAGCAGTTCTTC. V and J are TRBV5-1 and TRBJ2-1; TRBD2 aligns across 7 bases. Germline-derived CDR1 and CDR2 are SGHRS and YFSETQ. The CDR3 is 14 amino acids. The J segment lost 6 bases and the V segment lost 2 bases, leaving 5 bases of the junction unmatched.

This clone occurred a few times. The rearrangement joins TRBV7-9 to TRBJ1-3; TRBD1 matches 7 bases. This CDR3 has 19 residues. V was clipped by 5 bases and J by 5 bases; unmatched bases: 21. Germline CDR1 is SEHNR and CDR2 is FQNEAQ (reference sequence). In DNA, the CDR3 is TGTGCCAGCAGCCAGGCCCGGGACAGCCCCGTTCGGAGTCGAAACACCATATATTTT. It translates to CASSQARDSPVRSRNTIYF.

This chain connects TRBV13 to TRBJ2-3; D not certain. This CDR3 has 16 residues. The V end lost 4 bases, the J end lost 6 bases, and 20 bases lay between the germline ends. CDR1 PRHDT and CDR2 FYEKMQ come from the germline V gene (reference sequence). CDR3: CASSCVGCPYGDTQYF. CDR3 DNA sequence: TGTGCCAGCAGCTGTGTTGGTTGCCCCTACGGCGATACGCAGTATTTT.

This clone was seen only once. In DNA form, the CDR3 reads TGTGCCATCAGTGAGTCCACCACATGGGTCACTGGCTACACCTTC. Residues: CAISESTTWVTGYTF. The chain couples TRBV10-3 to TRBJ1-2; no clear D gene. The CDR3 is made up of 15 amino acids. V was clipped by 0 bases and J by 7 bases, with 15 bases between them. The V gene's germline CDR1 is ENHRY and CDR2 SYGVKD.

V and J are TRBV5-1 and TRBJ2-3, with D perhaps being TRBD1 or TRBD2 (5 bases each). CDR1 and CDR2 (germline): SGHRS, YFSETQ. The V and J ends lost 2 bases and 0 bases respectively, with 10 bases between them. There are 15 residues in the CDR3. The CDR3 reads CASSFGGFSTDTQYF. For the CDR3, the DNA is TGCGCCAGCAGCTTTGGGGGATTTAGCACAGATACGCAGTATTTT. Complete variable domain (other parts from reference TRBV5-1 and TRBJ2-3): KAGVTQTPRYLIKTRGQQVTLSCSPISGHRSVSWYQQTPGQGLQFLFEYFSETQRNKGNFPGRFSGRQFSNSRSEMNVSTLELGDSALYLCASSFGGFSTDTQYFGPGTRLTVL.

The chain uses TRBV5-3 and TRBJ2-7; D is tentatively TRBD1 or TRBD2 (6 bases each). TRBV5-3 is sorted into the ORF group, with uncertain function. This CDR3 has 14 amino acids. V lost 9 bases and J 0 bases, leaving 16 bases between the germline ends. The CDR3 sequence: CATIGGRSSYEQYF. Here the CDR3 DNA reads TGTGCCACCATTGGGGGGCGAAGCTCCTACGAGCAGTACTTC.

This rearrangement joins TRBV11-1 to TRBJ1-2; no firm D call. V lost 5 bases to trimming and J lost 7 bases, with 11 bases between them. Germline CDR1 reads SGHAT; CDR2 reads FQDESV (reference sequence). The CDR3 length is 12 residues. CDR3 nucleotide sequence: TGTGCCAGCAGCCGGGAGGGAGTTGGCTACACCTTC. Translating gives CASSREGVGYTF.

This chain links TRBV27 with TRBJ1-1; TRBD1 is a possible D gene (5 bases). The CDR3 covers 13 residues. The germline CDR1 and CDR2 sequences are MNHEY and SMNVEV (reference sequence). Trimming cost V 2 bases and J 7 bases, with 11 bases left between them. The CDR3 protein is CASSLNVGGEAFF. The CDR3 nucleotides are TGTGCCAGCAGTTTAAACGTTGGGGGTGAAGCTTTCTTT.

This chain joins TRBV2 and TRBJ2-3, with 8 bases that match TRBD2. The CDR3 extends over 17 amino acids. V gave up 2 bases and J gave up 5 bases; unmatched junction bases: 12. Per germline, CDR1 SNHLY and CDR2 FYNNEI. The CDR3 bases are TGTGCCAGCAGTGAATCGCGGGGGCTAGCGGGTCGAGATACGCAGTATTTT. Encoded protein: CASSESRGLAGRDTQYF.

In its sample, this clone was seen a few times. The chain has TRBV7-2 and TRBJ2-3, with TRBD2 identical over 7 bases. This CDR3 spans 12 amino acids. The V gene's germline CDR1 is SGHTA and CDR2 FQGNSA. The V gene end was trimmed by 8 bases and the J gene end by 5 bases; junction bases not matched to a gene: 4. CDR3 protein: CASRGVVDTQYF. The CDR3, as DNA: TGTGCCAGCCGGGGGGTGGTAGATACGCAGTATTTT.

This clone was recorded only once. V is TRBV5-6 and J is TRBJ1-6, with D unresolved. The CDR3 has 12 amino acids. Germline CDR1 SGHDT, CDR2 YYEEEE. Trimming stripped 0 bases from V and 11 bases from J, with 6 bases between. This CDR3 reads CASSLDLAPLHF. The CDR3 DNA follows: TGTGCCAGCAGCTTGGACCTTGCACCCCTCCACTTT.